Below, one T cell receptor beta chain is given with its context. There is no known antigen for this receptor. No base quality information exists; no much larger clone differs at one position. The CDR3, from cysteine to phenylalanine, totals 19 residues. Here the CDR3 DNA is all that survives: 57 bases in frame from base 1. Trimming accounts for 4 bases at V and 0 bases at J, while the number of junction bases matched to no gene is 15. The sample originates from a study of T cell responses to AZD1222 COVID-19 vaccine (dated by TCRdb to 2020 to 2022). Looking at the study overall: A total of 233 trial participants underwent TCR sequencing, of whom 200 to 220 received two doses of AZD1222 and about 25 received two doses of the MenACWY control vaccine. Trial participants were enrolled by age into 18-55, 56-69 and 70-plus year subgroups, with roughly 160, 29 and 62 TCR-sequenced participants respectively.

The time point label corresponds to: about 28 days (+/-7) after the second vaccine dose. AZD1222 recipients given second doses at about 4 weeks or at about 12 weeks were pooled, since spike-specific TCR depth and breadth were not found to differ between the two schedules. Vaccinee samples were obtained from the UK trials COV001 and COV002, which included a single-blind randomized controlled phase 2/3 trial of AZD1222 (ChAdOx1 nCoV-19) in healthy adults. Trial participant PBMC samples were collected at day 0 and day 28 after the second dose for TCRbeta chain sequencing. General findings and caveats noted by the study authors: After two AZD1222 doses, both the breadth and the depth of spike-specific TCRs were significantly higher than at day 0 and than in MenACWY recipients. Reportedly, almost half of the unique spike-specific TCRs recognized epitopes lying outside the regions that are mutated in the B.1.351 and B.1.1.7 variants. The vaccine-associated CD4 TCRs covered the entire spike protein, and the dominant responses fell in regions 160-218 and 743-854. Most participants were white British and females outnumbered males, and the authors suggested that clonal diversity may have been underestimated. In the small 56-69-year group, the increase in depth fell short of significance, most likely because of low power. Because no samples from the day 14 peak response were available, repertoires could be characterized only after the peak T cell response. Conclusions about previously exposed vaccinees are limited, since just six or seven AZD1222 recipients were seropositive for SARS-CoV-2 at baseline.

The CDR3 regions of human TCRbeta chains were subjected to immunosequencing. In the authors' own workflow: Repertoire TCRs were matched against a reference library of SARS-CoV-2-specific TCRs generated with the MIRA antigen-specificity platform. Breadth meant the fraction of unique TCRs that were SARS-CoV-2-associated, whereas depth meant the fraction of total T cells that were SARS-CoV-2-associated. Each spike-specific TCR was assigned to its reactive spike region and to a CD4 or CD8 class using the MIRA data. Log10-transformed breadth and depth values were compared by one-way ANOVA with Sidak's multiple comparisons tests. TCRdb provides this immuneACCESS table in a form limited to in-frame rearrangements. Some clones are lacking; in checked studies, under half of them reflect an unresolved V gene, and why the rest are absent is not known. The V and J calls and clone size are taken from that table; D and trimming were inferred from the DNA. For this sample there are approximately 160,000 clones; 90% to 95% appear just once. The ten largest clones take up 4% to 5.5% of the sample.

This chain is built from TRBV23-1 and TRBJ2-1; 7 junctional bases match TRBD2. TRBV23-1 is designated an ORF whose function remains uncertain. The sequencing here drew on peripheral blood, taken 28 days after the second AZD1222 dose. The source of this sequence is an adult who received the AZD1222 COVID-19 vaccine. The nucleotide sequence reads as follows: TGCGCCAGCAGTCCCACGGCCCGCGGGCTAGCGGACTCCTACAATGAGCAGTTCTTC. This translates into CASSPTARGLADSYNEQFF.